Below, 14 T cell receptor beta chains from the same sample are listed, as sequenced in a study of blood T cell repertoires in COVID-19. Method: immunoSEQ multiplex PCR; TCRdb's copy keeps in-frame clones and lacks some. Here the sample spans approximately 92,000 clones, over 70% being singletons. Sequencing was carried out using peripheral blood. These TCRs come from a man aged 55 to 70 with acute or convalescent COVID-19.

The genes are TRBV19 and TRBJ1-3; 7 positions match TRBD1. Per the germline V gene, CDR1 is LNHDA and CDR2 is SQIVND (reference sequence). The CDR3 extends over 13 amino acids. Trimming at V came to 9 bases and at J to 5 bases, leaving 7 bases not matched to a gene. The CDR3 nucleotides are TGTGCCAGCAGACAGGGCAAAAGAAACACCATATATTTT. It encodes CASRQGKRNTIYF.

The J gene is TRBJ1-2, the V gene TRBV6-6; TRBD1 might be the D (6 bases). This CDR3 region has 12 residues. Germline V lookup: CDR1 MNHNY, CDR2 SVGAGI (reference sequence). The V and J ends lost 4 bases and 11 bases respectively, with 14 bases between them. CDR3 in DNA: TGTGCCAGCAGTTCCGGACAGCTACTTTACACCTTC. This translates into CASSSGQLLYTF.

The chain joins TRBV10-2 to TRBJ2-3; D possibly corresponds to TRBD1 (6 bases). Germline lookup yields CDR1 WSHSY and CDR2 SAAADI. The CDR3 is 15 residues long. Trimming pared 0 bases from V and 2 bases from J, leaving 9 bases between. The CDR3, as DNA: TGCGCCAGCAGTGAGTCTGGGACATACACAGATACGCAGTATTTT. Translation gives CASSESGTYTDTQYF.

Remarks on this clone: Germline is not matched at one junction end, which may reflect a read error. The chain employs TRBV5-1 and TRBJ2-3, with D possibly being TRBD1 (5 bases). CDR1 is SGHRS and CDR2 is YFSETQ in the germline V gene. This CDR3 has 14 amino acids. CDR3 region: CASNLQGSTDTQYF. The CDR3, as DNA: TGCGCCAGCAACTTGCAGGGAAGCACAGATACGCAGTATTTT.

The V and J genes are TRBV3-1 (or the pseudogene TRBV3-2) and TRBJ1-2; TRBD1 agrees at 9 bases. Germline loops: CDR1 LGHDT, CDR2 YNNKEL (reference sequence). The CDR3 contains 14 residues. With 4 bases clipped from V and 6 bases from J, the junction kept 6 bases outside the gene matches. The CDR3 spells CASSLGQGKNGYTF. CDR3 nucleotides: TGTGCCAGCAGCCTGGGACAGGGTAAAAATGGCTACACCTTC.

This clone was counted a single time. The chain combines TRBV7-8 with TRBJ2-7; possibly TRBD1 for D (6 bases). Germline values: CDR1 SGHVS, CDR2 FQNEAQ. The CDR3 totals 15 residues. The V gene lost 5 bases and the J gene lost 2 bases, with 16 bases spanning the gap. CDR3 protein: CASSIYPGQAYEQYF. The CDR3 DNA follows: TGTGCCAGCAGCATCTATCCGGGACAAGCCTACGAGCAGTACTTC.

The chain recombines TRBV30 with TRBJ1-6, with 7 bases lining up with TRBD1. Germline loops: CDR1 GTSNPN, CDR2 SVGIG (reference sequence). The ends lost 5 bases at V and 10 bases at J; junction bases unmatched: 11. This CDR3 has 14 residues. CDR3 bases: TGTGCCTGGTCTTTAGGGGGCCACGGCTCACCCCTCCACTTT. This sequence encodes CAWSLGGHGSPLHF.

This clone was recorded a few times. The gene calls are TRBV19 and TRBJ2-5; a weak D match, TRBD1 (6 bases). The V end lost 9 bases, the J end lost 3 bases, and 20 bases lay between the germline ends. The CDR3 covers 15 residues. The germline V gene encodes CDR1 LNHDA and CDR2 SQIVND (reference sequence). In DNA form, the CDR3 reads TGTGCCAGCGCCTCTCTTGGGGGCGCGAAAGAGACCCAGTACTTC. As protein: CASASLGGAKETQYF.

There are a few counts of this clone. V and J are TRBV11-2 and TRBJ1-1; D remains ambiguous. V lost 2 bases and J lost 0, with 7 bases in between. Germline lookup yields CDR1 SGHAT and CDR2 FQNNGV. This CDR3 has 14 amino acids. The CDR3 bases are TGTGCCAGCAGCTTAAACAGCATGAACACTGAAGCTTTCTTT. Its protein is CASSLNSMNTEAFF.

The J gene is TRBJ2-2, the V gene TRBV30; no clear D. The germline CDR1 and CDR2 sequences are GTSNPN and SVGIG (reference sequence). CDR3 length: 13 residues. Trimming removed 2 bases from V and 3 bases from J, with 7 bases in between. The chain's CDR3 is CAWSSGYTGELFF. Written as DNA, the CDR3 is TGTGCCTGGAGTTCCGGGTACACCGGGGAGCTGTTTTTT.

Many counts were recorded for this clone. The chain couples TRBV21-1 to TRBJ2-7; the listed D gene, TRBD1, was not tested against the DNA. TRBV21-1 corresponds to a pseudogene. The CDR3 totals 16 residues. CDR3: CASSKIHGTGNYEQYF. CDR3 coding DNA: TGTGCCAGCAGCAAAATCCACGGGACAGGGAACTACGAGCAGTACTTC.

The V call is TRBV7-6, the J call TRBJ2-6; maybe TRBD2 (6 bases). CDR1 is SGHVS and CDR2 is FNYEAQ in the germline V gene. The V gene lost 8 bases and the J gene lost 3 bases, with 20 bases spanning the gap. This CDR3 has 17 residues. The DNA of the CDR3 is TGTGCCAGCTTACGGACTATAGCTTCTGATGGGGCCAACGTCCTGACTTTC. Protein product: CASLRTIASDGANVLTF.

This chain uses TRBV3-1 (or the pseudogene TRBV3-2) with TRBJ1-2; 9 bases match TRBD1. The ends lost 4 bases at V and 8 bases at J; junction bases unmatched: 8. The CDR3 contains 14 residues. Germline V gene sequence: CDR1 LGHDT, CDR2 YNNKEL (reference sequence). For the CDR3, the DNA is TGTGCCAGCAGCCCCGGGACAGGGTATAGGGGCTACACCTTC. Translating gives CASSPGTGYRGYTF.

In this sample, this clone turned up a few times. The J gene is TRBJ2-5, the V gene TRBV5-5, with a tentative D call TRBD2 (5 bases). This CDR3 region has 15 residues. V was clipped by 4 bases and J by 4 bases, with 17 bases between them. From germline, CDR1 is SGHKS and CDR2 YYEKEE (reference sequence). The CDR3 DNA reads TGTGCCAGCAGCGTCTCAGGAGGACCTAGAGAGACCCAGTACTTC. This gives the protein CASSVSGGPRETQYF. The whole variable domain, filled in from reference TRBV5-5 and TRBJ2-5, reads DAGVTQSPTHLIKTRGQQVTLRCSPISGHKSVSWYQQVLGQGPQFIFQYYEKEERGRGNFPDRFSARQFPNYSSELNVNALLLGDSALYLCASSVSGGPRETQYFGPGTRLLVL.